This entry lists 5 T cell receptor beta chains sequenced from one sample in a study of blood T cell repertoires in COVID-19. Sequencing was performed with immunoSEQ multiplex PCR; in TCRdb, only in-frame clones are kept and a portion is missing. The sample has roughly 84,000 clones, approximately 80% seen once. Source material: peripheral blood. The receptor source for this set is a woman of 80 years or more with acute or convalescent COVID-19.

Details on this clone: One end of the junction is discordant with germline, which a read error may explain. The CDR3: CASSVGGGRYTEALF. DNA of the CDR3: TGTGCCAGCAGCGTGGGCGGAGGAAGGTACACTGAAGCTCTCTTT. V usage is TRBV9 and J usage is TRBJ1-1, with D hard to call. The CDR3 length is 15 residues. Germline CDR1 reads SGDLS; CDR2 reads YYNGEE.

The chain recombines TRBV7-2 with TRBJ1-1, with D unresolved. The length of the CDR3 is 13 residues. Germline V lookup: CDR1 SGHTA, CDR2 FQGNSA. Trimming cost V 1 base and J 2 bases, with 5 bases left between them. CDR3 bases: TGTGCCAGCAGCTTAGACAGCAACACTGAAGCTTTCTTT. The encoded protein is CASSLDSNTEAFF.

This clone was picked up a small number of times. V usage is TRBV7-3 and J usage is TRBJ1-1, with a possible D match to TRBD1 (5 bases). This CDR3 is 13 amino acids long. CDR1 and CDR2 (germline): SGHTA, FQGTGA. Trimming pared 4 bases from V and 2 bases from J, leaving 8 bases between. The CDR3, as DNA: TGTGCCAGCAGCTACCAGGGAAACACTGAAGCTTTCTTT. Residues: CASSYQGNTEAFF.

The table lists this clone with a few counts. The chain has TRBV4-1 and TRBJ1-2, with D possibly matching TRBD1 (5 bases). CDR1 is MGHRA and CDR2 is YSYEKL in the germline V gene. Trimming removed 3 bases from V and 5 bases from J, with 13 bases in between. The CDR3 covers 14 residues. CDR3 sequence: CASSHPTATYGYTF. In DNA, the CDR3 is TGCGCCAGCAGCCATCCGACAGCCACTTATGGCTACACCTTC.

The chain's CDR3 is CASSQGSGNTIYF. The CDR3 DNA follows: TGTGCCAGCAGCCAGGGCTCTGGAAACACCATATATTTT. This chain connects TRBV7-9 to TRBJ1-3, with a possible D match to TRBD1 (5 bases). Germline CDR1 is SEHNR and CDR2 is FQNEAQ (reference sequence). V lost 5 bases and J 0 bases, leaving 5 bases between the germline ends. The CDR3 consists of 13 residues.